This T cell receptor beta chain appears in the sequencing data of a study of OX40 agonist ivuxolimab in advanced cancers. As for the study more broadly: The costimulatory receptor OX40 (CD134) was targeted by ivuxolimab, a fully human IgG2 agonistic monoclonal antibody. Intravenous ivuxolimab was administered to patients every 2 weeks at six dose levels: 0.01, 0.1, 0.3, 1.5, 3 and 10 mg/kg. Of the approximately 50 dose-escalation patients, hepatocellular carcinoma was present in about 19, melanoma in around 15, renal cell carcinoma in 9 and head and neck cancer in 9. A male proportion of roughly 85% and a mean age of approximately 55 years, ranging from 23 to 79, were recorded for the dose-escalation cohort. Prior anti-PD-1, anti-PD-L1 or anti-CTLA-4 therapy was permitted, and approximately 42% of dose-escalation patients had received checkpoint inhibitors. Three dose-escalation patients achieved partial responses, one with hepatocellular carcinoma and two with cutaneous melanoma. The purpose of peripheral TCRbeta sequencing was to test whether ivuxolimab changed TCR sequence diversity and led to clonal T-cell expansion. The monotherapy dose-escalation portion (N of about 50 patients) of the phase I ivuxolimab trial is reported in the paper.

In regard to this clone: Its antigen has not been determined. Base qualities are not provided; no much larger clone lies one nucleotide away.

Trimming takes 4 bases from V and 5 bases from J, and the germline ends sit 22 bases apart. As encoded in the germline V gene (reference sequence), CDR1 is SEHNR while CDR2 is FQNEAQ. The CDR3 sequence holds 17 residues, the cysteine and phenylalanine included. Just CDR3 DNA is preserved here, 51 bases in frame from base 1. The trial excluded patients who had a history of autoimmune disease or who were on systemic immunosuppression. Peripheral blood for TCR sequencing was drawn from every dose cohort at baseline, at cycle 4 day 1 and at cycle 7 day 1. Samples came from an open-label, multicenter, first-in-human phase I dose-escalation trial of ivuxolimab. Adults with locally advanced or metastatic head and neck squamous cell, hepatocellular, melanoma or renal cell carcinoma were enrolled in the trial. CD4+ and CD8+ T cells were sorted separately from peripheral blood before TCR sequencing. For sequencing of the TCRbeta CDR3 region, genomic DNA was extracted from the sorted cells. The immunoSEQ Assay was used for sequencing of TCRbeta CDR3 regions. TCRdb holds this immuneACCESS table with in-frame rearrangements only. Some clones are missing; in checked studies, unresolved V genes explain under half, and the rest has no known cause. The sample table holds about 80,000 clones, of which 85% to 95% were seen once. The ten largest clones take up roughly 0.69% of the sample.

Broad study findings and their caveats: Which antigens the clonally expanded peripheral T cells were specific for was not determined. Partial responders in the 0.1-3.0 mg/kg groups had among the lowest normalized peripheral clonal expansion, especially among CD8+ T cells. Low levels of normalized T-cell clonal expansion were also shown by some nonresponding patients. At doses of 0.1 to 3.0 mg/kg, clonal expansion of both CD4+ and CD8+ T cells in blood was seen between baseline and week 6. On average, CD8+ T cells showed more expanded clones than CD4+ T cells after ivuxolimab.

The chain links TRBV7-9 with TRBJ2-3, with the D gene uncertain. The clonotype was recovered from an adult with an advanced solid tumor such as melanoma, head and neck, liver or kidney cancer. The sequenced sample was CD4+ or CD8+ T cells sorted from blood, obtained in a trial of the OX40 agonist ivuxolimab. This receptor carries the CDR3 CASSSARAKGIRDTQYF. The DNA sequence reads TGTGCCAGCAGCTCCGCCCGGGCTAAAGGGATCCGAGATACGCAGTATTTT. Full variable domain (CDR3 extended with the reference TRBV7-9 and TRBJ2-3 proteins): DTGVSQNPRHKITKRGQNVTFRCDPISEHNRLYWYRQTLGQGPEFLTYFQNEAQLEKSRLLSDRFSAERPKGSFSTLEIQRTEQGDSAMYLCASSSARAKGIRDTQYFGPGTRLTVL.